This entry is about one TCR beta chain. This entry belongs to a study of blood T cell repertoires in COVID-19. In the study overall: Researchers got acute and convalescent COVID-19 samples from the United States, Italy and Spain. PBMCs, B-cell-depleted T cells, or T cells provided the cDNA or gDNA that made up the material.

Followed longitudinally, the Seattle patients had been enrolled during active infection. CDR1 and CDR2 (germline): LGHDT, YNNKEL (reference sequence). The V gene lost 1 base and the J gene lost 2 bases, with 4 bases spanning the gap. The CDR3 totals 13 residues. In the source study's methods: Amplification of reference gene primers was used by the study to estimate nucleated cell counts. TCRdb keeps only in-frame clones here, not all; method: immunoSEQ multiplex PCR. That table furnishes V, J and clone size, whereas the DNA furnished D and trimming. Of roughly 120,000 clones detected, approximately 89% appear once; the ten largest clones hold roughly 3%.

The source of this sequence is a woman aged 80 or older with COVID-19, enrolled during active disease. The rearrangement joins TRBV3-1 (or the pseudogene TRBV3-2) to TRBJ2-3, with D uncertain. The sample taken for sequencing was peripheral blood. The CDR3 reads CASSQVSTDTQYF. The CDR3 region has the DNA TGTGCCAGCAGCCAAGTCTCCACAGATACGCAGTATTTT.